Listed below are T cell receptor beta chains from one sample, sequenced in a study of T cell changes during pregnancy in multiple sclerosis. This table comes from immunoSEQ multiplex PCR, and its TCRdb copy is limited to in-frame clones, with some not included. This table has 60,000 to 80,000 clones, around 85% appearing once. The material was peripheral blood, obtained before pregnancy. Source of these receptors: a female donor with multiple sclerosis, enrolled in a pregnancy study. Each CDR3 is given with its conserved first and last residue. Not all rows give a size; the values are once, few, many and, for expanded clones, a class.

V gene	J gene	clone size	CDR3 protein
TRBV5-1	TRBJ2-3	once	CASSLGTSGGTDTQYF
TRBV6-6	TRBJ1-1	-	CASSYPDRAAEAFF
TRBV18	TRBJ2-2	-	CASSESPGTGELFF
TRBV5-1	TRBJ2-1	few	CASSFLTGFVRNEQFF
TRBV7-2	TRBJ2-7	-	CASSLGLAGTYEQYF
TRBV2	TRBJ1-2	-	CASTSDGTAYYTF
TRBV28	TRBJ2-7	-	CASSFDRGYEQYF
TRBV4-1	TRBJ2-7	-	CASSLKSQGSYEQYF
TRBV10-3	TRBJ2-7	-	CAISESTSREQYF
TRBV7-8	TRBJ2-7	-	CASSLDQYEQYF
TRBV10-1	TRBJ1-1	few	CASSLQGNTEAFF
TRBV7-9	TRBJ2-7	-	CASSRTRGGTYEQYF
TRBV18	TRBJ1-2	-	CASSPLPDRSNYGYTF
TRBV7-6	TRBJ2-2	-	CASSLAVRNTGELFF
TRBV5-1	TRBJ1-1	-	CASSLEGDGTEAFF
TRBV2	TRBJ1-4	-	CASRLRTGNEKLFF
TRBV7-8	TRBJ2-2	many	CASSPRTSRNTGELFF
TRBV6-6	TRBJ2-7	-	CASRRSGGSYEQYF
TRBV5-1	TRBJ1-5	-	CASSLGDSFNQPQHF
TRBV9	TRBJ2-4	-	CASSVGRAGLAKNIQYF
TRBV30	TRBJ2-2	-	CAWSVQTTGELFF
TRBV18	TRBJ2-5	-	CASLSGQQETQYF
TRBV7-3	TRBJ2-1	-	CASSAAGAEYNEQFF
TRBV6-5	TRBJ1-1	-	CASSKDREGTEAFF
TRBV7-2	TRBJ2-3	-	CASSPYRDTQYF
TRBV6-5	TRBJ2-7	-	CASSYGRGPYEQYF
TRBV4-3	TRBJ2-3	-	CASSPGLGGTDTQYF
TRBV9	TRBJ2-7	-	CASSVQSGSYEQYF
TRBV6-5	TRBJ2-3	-	CASSLIGGRADTQYF
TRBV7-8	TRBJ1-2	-	CASSDSWLYGYTF
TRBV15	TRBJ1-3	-	CATSRDASGQGGNTIYF
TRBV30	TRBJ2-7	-	CAWRDDRVEQYF
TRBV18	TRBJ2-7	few	CASSPRGEGSYEQYF
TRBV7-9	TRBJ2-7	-	CASSLVGRSGEQYF
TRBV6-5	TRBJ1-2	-	CASSYSEQGSNYGYTF
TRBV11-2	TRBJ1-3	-	CASSFPSVSSGNTIYF
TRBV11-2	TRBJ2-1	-	CASIAPTGGDEQFF
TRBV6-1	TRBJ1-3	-	CASSEMGVGNTIYF